The clone carrying this T cell receptor beta chain was seen only once. Its antigen is not identified. This sample was included in a study of identifying expanded T cells in peripheral blood. Study-wide findings and caveats: Clone count variance between approximately 2-week samples rose with total template count. Differentially abundant clones: about 1.1 between replicates, 15 to 17 at approximately 14 days, less than 20 at four.

The table came from immunoSEQ multiplex PCR; TCRdb's copy has only in-frame clones and leaves some out. The repertoire holds 60,000 to 65,000 clones, with about 85% as singletons. V lost 3 bases, J lost 7 bases, and 9 bases stayed unmatched. Germline CDR1 is SGHKS and CDR2 is YYEKEE (reference sequence). The CDR3 spans 15 residues. No infections or other immune events were documented during collection. This receptor was obtained from a person aged 18 to 75 in good health. Sample: blood. J is TRBJ2-4 and V is TRBV5-5; TRBD1 matches at 8 bases. CDR3 region: CASSWAGQGANIQYF. The CDR3 DNA sequence: TGTGCCAGCAGCTGGGCTGGGCAGGGGGCGAACATTCAGTACTTC.